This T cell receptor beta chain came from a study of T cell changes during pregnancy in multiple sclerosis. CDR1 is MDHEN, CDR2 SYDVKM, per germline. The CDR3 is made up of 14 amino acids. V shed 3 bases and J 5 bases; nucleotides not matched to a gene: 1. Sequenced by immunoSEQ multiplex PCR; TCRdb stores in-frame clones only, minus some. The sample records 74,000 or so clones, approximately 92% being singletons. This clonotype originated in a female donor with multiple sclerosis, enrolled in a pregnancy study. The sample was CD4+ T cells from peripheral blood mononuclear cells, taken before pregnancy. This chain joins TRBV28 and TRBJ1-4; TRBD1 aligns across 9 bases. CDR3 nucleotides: TGTGCCAGCAGTTTTACAGGGGGCAATGAAAAACTGTTTTTT. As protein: CASSFTGGNEKLFF. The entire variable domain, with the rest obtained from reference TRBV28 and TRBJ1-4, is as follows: DVKVTQSSRYLVKRTGEKVFLECVQDMDHENMFWYRQDPGLGLRLIYFSYDVKMKEKGDIPEGYSVSREKKERFSLILESASTNQTSMYLCASSFTGGNEKLFFGSGTQLSVL.